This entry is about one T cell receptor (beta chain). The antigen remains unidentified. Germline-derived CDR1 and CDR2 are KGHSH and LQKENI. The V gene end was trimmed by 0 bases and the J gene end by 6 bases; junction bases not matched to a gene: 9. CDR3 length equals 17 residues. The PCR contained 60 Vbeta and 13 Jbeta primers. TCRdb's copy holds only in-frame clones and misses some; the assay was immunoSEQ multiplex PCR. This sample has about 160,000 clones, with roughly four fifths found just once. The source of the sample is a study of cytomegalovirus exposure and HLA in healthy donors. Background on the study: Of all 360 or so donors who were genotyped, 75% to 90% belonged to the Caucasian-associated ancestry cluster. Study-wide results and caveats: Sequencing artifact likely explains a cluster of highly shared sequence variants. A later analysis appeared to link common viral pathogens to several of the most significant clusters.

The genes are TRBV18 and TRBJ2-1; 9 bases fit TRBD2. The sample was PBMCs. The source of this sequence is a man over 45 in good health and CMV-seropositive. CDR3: CASSPPSLAGHLNEQFF. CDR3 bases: TGTGCCAGCTCACCACCGAGTCTAGCGGGGCACCTCAATGAGCAGTTCTTC.